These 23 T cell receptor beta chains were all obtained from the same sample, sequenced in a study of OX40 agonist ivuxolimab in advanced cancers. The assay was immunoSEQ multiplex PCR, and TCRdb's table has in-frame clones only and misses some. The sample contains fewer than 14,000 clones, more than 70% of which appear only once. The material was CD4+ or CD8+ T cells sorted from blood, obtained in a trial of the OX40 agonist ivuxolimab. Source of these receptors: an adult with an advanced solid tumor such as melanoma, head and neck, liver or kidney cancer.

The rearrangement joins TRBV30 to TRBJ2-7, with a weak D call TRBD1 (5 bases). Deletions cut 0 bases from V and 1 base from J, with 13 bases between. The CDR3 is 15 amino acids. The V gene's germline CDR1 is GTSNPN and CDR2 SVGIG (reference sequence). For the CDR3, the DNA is TGTGCCTGGAGTGTTAGGGGTTACCTATCCTACGAGCAGTACTTC. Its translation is CAWSVRGYLSYEQYF.

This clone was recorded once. The CDR3 protein is CASSKHRNTEAFF. The CDR3 DNA is TGTGCCAGCAGCAAACACAGGAACACTGAAGCTTTCTTT. The chain has TRBV9 and TRBJ1-1; D gene unclear. Germline V gives CDR1 SGDLS, CDR2 YYNGEE. The CDR3 totals 13 residues. V was trimmed by 4 bases and J by 1 base, leaving 8 bases between them. Together with reference TRBV9 and TRBJ1-1, the CDR3 gives the full variable domain: DSGVTQTPKHLITATGQRVTLRCSPRSGDLSVYWYQQSLDQGLQFLIQYYNGEERAKGNILERFSAQQFPDLHSELNLSSLELGDSALYFCASSKHRNTEAFFGQGTRLTVV.

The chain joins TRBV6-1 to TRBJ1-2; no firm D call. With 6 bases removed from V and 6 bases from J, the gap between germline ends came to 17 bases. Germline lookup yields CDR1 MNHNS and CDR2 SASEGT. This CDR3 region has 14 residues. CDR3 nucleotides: TGTGCCAGCAGCGGAGACGGGGAAGTGAATGGCTACACCTTC. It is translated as CASSGDGEVNGYTF.

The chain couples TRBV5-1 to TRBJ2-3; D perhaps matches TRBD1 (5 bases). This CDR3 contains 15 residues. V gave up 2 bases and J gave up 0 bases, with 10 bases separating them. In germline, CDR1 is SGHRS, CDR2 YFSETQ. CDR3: CASSLGVPSTDTQYF. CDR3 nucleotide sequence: TGCGCCAGCAGCTTAGGGGTGCCTAGCACAGATACGCAGTATTTT.

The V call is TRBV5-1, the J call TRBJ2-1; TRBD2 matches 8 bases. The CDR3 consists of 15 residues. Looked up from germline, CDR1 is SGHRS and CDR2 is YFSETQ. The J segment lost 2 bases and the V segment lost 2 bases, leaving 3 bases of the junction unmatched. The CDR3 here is CASSLPGGTYNEQFF. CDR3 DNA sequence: TGCGCCAGCAGCTTACCGGGGGGGACCTACAATGAGCAGTTCTTC.

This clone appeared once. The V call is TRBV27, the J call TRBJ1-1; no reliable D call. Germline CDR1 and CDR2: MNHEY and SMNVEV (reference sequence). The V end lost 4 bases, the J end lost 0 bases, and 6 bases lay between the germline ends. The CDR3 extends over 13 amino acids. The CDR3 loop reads CASSSLMNTEAFF. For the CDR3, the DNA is TGTGCCAGCAGTTCCCTGATGAACACTGAAGCTTTCTTT.

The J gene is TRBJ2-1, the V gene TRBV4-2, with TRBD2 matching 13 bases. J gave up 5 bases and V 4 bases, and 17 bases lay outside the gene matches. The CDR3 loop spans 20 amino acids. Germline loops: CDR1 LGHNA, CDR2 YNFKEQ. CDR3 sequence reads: CASSPLWTSGSEIRNNEQFF. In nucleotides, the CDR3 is TGTGCCAGCAGCCCGCTATGGACTAGCGGGAGCGAAATAAGGAACAATGAGCAGTTCTTC.

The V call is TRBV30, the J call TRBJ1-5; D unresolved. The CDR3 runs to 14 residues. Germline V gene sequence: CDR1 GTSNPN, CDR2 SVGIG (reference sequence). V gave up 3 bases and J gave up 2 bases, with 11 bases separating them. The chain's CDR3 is CAWSLEPGNQPQHF. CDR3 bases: TGTGCCTGGAGCCTCGAGCCCGGCAATCAGCCCCAGCATTTT.

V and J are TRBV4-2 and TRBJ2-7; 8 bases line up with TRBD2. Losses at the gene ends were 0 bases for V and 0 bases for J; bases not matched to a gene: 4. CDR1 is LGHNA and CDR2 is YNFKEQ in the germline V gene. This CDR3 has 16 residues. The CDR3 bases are TGTGCCAGCAGCCAAGAATTCGGGGGGGCCTCCTACGAGCAGTACTTC. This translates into CASSQEFGGASYEQYF.

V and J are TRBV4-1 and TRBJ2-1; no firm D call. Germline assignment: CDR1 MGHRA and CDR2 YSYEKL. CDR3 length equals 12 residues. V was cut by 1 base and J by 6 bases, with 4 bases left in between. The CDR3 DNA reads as TGCGCCAGCAGCCAAGCGTTCAATGAGCAGTTCTTC. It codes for CASSQAFNEQFF.

CDR3 coding DNA: TGTGCCAGCAGCTCCCCCAGGAGCGAGCAGTACTTC. Its translation is CASSSPRSEQYF. The chain joins TRBV11-2 to TRBJ2-7; unclear D gene. The CDR3 totals 12 residues. Germline CDR1 is SGHAT and CDR2 is FQNNGV. Between the trimmed V and J ends, which lost 4 bases and 6 bases, there was a span of 10 bases.

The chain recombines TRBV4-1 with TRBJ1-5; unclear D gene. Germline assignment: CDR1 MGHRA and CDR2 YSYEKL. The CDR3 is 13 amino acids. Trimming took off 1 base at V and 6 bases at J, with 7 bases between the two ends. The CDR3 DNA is TGCGCCAGCAGCCAAGTGGCGGGTCAGCCCCAGCATTTT. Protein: CASSQVAGQPQHF.

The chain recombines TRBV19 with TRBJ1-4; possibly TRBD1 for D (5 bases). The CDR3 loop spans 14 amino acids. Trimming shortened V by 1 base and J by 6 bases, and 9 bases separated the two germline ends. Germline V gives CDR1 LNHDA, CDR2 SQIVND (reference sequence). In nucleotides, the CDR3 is TGTGCCAGTAGTATAGCCAGGGTCGATGAAAAACTGTTTTTT. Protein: CASSIARVDEKLFF.

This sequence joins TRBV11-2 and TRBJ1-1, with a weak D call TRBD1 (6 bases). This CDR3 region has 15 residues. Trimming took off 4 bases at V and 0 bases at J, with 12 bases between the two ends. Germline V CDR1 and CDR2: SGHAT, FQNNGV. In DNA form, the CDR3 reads TGTGCCAGCAGCTCTAGACGGGGGCTGAACACTGAAGCTTTCTTT. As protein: CASSSRRGLNTEAFF.

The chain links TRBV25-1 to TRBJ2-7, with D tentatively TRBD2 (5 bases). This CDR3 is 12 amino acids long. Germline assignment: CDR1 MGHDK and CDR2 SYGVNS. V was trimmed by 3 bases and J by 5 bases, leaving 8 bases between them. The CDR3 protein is CASSDTGDEQYF. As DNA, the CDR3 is TGTGCCAGCAGTGATACCGGGGACGAGCAGTACTTC.

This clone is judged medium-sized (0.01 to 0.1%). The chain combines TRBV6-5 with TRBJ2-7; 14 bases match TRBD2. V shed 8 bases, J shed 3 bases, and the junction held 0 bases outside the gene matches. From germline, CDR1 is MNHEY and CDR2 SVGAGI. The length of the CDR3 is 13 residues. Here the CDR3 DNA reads TGTGCCAGCGGGACTAGCGGGGGCTACGAGCAGTACTTC. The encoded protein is CASGTSGGYEQYF.

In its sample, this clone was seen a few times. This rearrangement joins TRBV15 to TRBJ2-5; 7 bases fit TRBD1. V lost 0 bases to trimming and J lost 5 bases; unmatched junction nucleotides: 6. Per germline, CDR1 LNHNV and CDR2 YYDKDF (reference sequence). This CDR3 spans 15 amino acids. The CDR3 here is CATSRDTTGSETQYF. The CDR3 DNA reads TGTGCCACCAGCAGAGATACGACAGGGTCGGAGACCCAGTACTTC.

CDR3 loop: CASSQAAANTEAFF. The CDR3 region has the DNA TGCGCCAGCAGCCAAGCGGCTGCCAACACTGAAGCTTTCTTT. The chain has TRBV5-1 and TRBJ1-1; D is unresolved. The CDR3 sequence is 14 residues long. V shed 4 bases and J shed 2 bases, with 12 bases lying between them. CDR1 is SGHRS and CDR2 is YFSETQ in the germline V gene.

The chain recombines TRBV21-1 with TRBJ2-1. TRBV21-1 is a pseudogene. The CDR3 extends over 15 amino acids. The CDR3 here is CASSSLGETANEQFF. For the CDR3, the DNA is TGTGCCAGCAGCTCTCTGGGGGAGACGGCCAATGAGCAGTTCTTC.

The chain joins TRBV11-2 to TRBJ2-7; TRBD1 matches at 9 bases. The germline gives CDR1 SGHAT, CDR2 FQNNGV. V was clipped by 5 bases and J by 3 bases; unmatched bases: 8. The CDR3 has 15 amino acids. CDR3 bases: TGTGCCAGCAGCGCGGGGACAGGGACCTACTACGAGCAGTACTTC. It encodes CASSAGTGTYYEQYF.

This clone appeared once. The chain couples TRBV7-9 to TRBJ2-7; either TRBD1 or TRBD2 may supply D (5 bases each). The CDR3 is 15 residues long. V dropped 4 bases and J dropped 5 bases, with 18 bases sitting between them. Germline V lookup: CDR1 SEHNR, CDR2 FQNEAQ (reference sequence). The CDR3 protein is CASSSITRRGDEQYF. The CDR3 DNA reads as TGTGCCAGCAGCTCGATTACACGAAGAGGGGACGAGCAGTACTTC.

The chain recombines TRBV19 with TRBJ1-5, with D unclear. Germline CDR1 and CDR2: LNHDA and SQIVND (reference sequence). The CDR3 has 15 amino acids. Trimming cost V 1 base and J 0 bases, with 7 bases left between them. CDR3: CASSIVATSNQPQHF. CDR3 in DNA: TGTGCCAGTAGTATAGTCGCGACTAGCAATCAGCCCCAGCATTTT. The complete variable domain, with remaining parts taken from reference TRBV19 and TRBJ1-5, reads DGGITQSPKYLFRKEGQNVTLSCEQNLNHDAMYWYRQDPGQGLRLIYYSQIVNDFQKGDIAEGYSVSREKKESFPLTVTSAQKNPTAFYLCASSIVATSNQPQHFGDGTRLSIL.

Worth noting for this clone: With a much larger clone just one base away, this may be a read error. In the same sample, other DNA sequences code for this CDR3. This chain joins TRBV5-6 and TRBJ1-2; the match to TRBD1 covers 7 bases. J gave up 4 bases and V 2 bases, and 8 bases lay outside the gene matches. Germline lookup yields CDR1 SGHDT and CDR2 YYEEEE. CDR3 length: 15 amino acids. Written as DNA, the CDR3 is TGTGCCAGCAGCTTCCGGACAGGAAAGGGCTATGGCTACACCTTC. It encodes CASSFRTGKGYGYTF. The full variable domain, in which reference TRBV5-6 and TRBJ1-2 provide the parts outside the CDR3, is DAGVTQSPTHLIKTRGQQVTLRCSPKSGHDTVSWYQQALGQGPQFIFQYYEEEERQRGNFPDRFSGHQFPNYSSELNVNALLLGDSALYLCASSFRTGKGYGYTFGSGTRLTVV.